Listed below are T cell receptor beta chains from one sample, sequenced in a study of control samples from healthy donors and cancer patients. Repertoires were generated with immunoSEQ multiplex PCR, while TCRdb's copy carries only in-frame clones and drops some. Among about 79,000 clones listed, 80% to 95% were seen once. Sequencing was carried out using PBMCs. These receptors all come from a woman in her thirties or forties with lung cancer. Both conserved end residues are part of each CDR3. The D gene is left open where the match is weak. Clone size appears in some rows only: once, few, many, or a class for an expanded clone.

d_call	clone_size	j_call	v_call	cdr3_aa	cdr3_nt
NA	NA	TRBJ2-1	TRBV15	CATSRGLNNEQFF	TGTGCCACCAGCAGGGGGCTGAACAATGAGCAGTTCTTC
TRBD1	NA	TRBJ1-1	TRBV10-3	CAIKGNQGAEAFF	TGTGCCATCAAAGGAAATCAGGGGGCTGAAGCTTTCTTT
NA	NA	TRBJ1-2	TRBV11-2	CASSLGRDGYTF	TGTGCCAGCAGCTTAGGGAGGGATGGCTACACCTTC
NA	NA	TRBJ1-3	TRBV25-1	CASALGIGNTIYF	TGTGCCAGCGCCCTGGGCATCGGAAACACCATATATTTT
TRBD2	NA	TRBJ2-3	TRBV11-3	CASSLGTSGGAADTQYF	TGTGCCAGCAGCTTAGGGACTAGCGGGGGGGCCGCAGATACGCAGTATTTT
NA	NA	TRBJ1-1	TRBV28	CASSFRGATEAFF	TGTGCCAGCAGTTTTAGGGGGGCCACTGAAGCTTTCTTT
TRBD2	NA	TRBJ2-1	TRBV6-5	CASSYLGGEPYNEQFF	TGTGCCAGCAGTTACCTGGGGGGGGAGCCCTACAATGAGCAGTTCTTC
NA	few	TRBJ1-1	TRBV19	CASSSGTEMNTEAFF	TGTGCCAGTAGTTCTGGGACGGAAATGAACACTGAAGCTTTCTTT
TRBD1	NA	TRBJ1-2	TRBV19	CASIGQGYGYTF	TGTGCCAGTATAGGACAGGGCTATGGCTACACCTTC
NA	NA	TRBJ1-1	TRBV19	CASYPVAGIMNTEAFF	TGTGCCAGTTACCCGGTGGCGGGAATTATGAACACTGAAGCTTTCTTT
NA	NA	TRBJ1-1	TRBV28	CASSLSRLGGLGAFF	TGTGCCAGCAGTTTATCACGCTTGGGAGGGTTGGGAGCTTTCTTT
TRBD2	NA	TRBJ2-1	TRBV9	CASSEAGISYNEQFF	TGTGCCAGCAGTGAAGCGGGGATCTCCTACAATGAGCAGTTCTTC
TRBD1	NA	TRBJ1-3	TRBV5-4	CASSWKQGNSGNTIYF	TGTGCCAGCAGCTGGAAACAGGGGAACTCTGGAAACACCATATATTTT
NA	NA	TRBJ1-1	TRBV29-1	CSGGGTEAFF	TGCAGCGGGGGGGGCACTGAAGCTTTCTTT
NA	NA	TRBJ1-6	TRBV11-3	CASSVGPSPLHF	TGTGCCAGCAGCGTGGGTCCCTCACCCCTCCACTTT
TRBD1	NA	TRBJ2-1	TRBV5-4	CASCPGQGYNEQFF	TGTGCCAGCTGCCCGGGACAGGGGTACAATGAGCAGTTCTTC
NA	NA	TRBJ2-1	TRBV9	CASSVEAGARNEQFF	TGTGCCAGCAGCGTAGAGGCGGGGGCGCGCAATGAGCAGTTCTTC
NA	NA	TRBJ2-7	TRBV27	CASSLNPPVSPYEQYF	TGTGCCAGCAGTTTAAACCCACCGGTTAGCCCCTACGAGCAGTACTTC
TRBD2	NA	TRBJ2-1	TRBV3-1/TRBV3-2	CASSQDQASGGPNYNEQFF	TGTGCCAGCAGCCAAGATCAAGCTAGCGGGGGGCCTAACTACAATGAGCAGTTCTTC
TRBD1	NA	TRBJ1-1	TRBV11-3	CASSARTGDTEAFF	TGTGCCAGCAGCGCTCGGACAGGGGACACTGAAGCTTTCTTT
NA	NA	TRBJ2-7	TRBV6-2/TRBV6-3	CASSYSAWQVSPPEQYF	TGTGCCAGCAGTTACTCGGCATGGCAGGTTTCTCCTCCTGAGCAGTACTTC
TRBD1	NA	TRBJ1-1	TRBV5-1	CASSFDRGAEAFF	TGCGCCAGCAGTTTTGACAGGGGCGCTGAAGCTTTCTTT
NA	few	TRBJ1-5	TRBV7-7	CASSTYPGEGNQPQHF	TGTGCTAGCAGCACCTACCCAGGGGAGGGCAATCAGCCCCAGCATTTT
TRBD1	NA	TRBJ1-5	TRBV19	CASSITGEFGQPQHF	TGTGCCAGTAGTATCACAGGGGAATTCGGACAGCCCCAGCATTTT
NA	NA	TRBJ2-3	TRBV6-1	CASSEPGGQSTDTQYF	TGTGCCAGCAGTGAGCCCGGGGGTCAGAGCACAGATACGCAGTATTTT
TRBD2	NA	TRBJ2-7	TRBV11-2	CASSGTRDYEQYF	TGTGCCAGCAGCGGGACTAGGGACTACGAGCAGTACTTC